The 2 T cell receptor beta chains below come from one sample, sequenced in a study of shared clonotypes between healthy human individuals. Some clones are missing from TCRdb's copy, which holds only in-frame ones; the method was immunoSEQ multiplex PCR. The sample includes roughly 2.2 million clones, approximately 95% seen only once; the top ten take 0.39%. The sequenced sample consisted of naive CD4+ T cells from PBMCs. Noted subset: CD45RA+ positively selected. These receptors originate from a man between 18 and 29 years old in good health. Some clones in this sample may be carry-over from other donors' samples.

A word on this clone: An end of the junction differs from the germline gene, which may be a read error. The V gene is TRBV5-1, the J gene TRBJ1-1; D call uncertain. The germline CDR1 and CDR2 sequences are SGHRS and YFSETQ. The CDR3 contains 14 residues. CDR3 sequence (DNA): TGTGCCAGCAGCTTGGTGCAGGTTGGCGCTGAAGCTTTCTTT. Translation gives CASSLVQVGAEAFF.

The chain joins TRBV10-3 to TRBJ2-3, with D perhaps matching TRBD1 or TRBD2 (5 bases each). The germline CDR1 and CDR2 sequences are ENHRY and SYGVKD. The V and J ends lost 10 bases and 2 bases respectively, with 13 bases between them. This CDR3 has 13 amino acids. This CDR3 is CATRGLFTDTQYF. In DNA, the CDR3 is TGTGCCACCCGGGGCTTATTCACAGATACGCAGTATTTT.